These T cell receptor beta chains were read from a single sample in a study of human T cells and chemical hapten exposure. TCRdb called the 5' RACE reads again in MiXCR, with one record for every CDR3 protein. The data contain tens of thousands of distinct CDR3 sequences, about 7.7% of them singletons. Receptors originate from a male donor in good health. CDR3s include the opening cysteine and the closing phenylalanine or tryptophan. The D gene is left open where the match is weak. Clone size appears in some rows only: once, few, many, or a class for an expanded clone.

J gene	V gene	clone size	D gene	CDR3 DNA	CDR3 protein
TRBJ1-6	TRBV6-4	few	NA	TGTGCCAGCAGTGCAGTGGGAGAAAAAAAGGGGCTGGTTTCACCCCTCCACTTT	CASSAVGEKKGLVSPLHF
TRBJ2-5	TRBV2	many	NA	TGTGCCAGCAGTGAAAGGCGCTATCAAGAGACCCAGTACTTC	CASSERRYQETQYF
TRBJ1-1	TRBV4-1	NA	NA	TGCGCCAGCAGCCAACCTGGGCGTCGGGTGAACACTGAAGCTTTCTTT	CASSQPGRRVNTEAFF
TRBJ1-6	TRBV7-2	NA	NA	TGTGCCAGCAGCTTAGTCTCGAGGGTTATTCCCGGCAATTCACCCCTCCACTTT	CASSLVSRVIPGNSPLHF
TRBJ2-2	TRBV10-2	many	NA	TGCGCCAGCAGAAAGGACGTCACCGGGGAGCTGTTTTTT	CASRKDVTGELFF
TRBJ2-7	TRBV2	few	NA	TGTGCCAGCAGTGAAAGGCTACACCCCTACGAGCAGTACTTC	CASSERLHPYEQYF
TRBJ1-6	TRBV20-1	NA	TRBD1	TGCAGTGCCAGAGACAGGGTAGTTCCCTCCCTCCACTTT	CSARDRVVPSLHF
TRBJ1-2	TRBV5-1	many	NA	TGCGCCAGCAGCCAGGGTCCTAACTATGGCTACACCTTC	CASSQGPNYGYTF
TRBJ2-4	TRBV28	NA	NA	TGTGCCAGCAGTCCCCGAGGACAGCTAGCCAAAAACATTCAGTACTTC	CASSPRGQLAKNIQYF
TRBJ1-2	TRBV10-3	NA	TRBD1	TGTGCCATCAGTGAGTCGGACAGGGGGAGAAACTATGGCTACACCTTC	CAISESDRGRNYGYTF
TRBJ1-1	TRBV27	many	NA	TGTGCCAGCAGTTTATCAAGTCTGAACACTGAAGCTTTCTTT	CASSLSSLNTEAFF
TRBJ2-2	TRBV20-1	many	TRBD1	TGCAGTGCAGTGACAGGGGCCGGGGAGCTGTTTTTT	CSAVTGAGELFF
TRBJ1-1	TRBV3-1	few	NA	TGTGCCAGCGGCGCGGGAGGCGCCCTCACTGAAGCTTTCTTT	CASGAGGALTEAFF
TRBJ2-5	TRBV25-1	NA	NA	TGTGCCAGCAGTGAACCGGGACCCCAAGAGACCCAGTACTTC	CASSEPGPQETQYF
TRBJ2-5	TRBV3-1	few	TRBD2	TGTGCCAGCAGCCAAGAGCAGCGGGGGGGCCTGGAGACCCAGTACTTC	CASSQEQRGGLETQYF
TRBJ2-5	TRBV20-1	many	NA	TGCAGTGCTAGAACGGGTGAGACCCAGTACTTC	CSARTGETQYF
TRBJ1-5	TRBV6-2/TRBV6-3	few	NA	TGTGCCAGCAGTTACTCGATAGGAGGGCCCCAGCATTTT	CASSYSIGGPQHF
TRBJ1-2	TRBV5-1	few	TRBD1	TGCGCCAGCAGCGTACGGACAGGGGGCGCTTATGGCTACACCTTC	CASSVRTGGAYGYTF
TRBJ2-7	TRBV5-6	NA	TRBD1	TGTGCCAGCAGCTTGGAGGGACAGGGGAATCGGGACGAGCAGTACTTC	CASSLEGQGNRDEQYF
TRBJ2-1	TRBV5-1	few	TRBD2	TGCGCCAGCAGCCCAGGACTAGCGGGGACTGAGGATGAGCAGTTCTTC	CASSPGLAGTEDEQFF
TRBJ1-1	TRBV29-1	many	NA	TGCAGCGTTGACTCCGACAGCCACACTGAAGCTTTCTTT	CSVDSDSHTEAFF
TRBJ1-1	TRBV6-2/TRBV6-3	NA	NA	TGTGCCAGCAGTTACTTGGACTACAACACTGAAGCTTTCTTT	CASSYLDYNTEAFF
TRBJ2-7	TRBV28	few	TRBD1	TGTGCCAGCAGTTTGTTAACAGGGGACTCCTACGAGCAGTACTTC	CASSLLTGDSYEQYF
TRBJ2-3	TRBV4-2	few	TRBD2	TGTGCCAGCAGCCAAGAAACCGGGACTAGAAACACAGATACGCAGTATTTT	CASSQETGTRNTDTQYF
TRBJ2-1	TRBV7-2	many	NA	TGTGCCAGCAGCTTAGAGAGGTTGCAGTTCTTC	CASSLERLQFF
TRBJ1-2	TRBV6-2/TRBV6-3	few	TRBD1	TGTGCCATCGGACAGGAAGCTAACTATGGCTACACCTTC	CAIGQEANYGYTF
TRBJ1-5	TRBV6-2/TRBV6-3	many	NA	TGTGCCAGCACCTATCAGGGGTTGGGCAATCAGCCCCAGCATTTT	CASTYQGLGNQPQHF
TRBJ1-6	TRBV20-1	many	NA	TGCAGTGCTAGAGCGAGGGGTGGTAATAATTCACCCCTCCACTTT	CSARARGGNNSPLHF
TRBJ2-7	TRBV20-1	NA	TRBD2	TGCAGTGCCCTAGACCCACTAGCGGGAGGGCCGCTATACGAGCAGTACTTC	CSALDPLAGGPLYEQYF
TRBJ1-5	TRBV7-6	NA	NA	TGTGCCAGCGGCAAAGAGACCCTCCAGAATCAGCCCCAGCATTTT	CASGKETLQNQPQHF
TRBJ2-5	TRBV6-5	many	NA	TGTGCCAGCAGTTATGGGAGGGGGAAGACCCAGTACTTC	CASSYGRGKTQYF
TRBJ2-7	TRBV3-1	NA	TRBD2	TGTGCCAGCAGCCACGGGACTAGCGGGAGGGCCGGATTGGAGTACTTC	CASSHGTSGRAGLEYF
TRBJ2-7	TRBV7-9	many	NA	TGTGCCAGCAGTACCATGCCAGGGTACTACGAGCAGTACTTC	CASSTMPGYYEQYF
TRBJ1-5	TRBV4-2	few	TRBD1	TGTGCCAGCAGCTCCCGGACAGGCACGGGACAGCCCCAGCATTTT	CASSSRTGTGQPQHF
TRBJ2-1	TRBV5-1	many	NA	TGCGCCAGCAGCTCCTACAATGAGCAGTTCTTC	CASSSYNEQFF
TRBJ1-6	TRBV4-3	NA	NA	TGCGCCAGCAGCCAGGCCCAGGTCGGTGATTCACCCCTCAACTTT	CASSQAQVGDSPLNF
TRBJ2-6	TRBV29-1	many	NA	TGCAGCGTTGGGACCGGGAGCTCTGGGGCCAACGTCCTGACTTTC	CSVGTGSSGANVLTF
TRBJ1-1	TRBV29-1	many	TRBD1	TGCAGCGTTGAAGAGGCGACAGGGGCTGAAGCTTTCTTT	CSVEEATGAEAFF
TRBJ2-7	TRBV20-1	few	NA	TGCAGTGCTAGGGGACAAGAAAAACCCTACGAGCAGTACTTC	CSARGQEKPYEQYF
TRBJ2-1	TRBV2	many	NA	TGTGCCAGCAGTGAAGCGCGGTACTCCAATGAGCAGTTCTTC	CASSEARYSNEQFF
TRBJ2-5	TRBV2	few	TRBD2	TGTGCCAGCAATATAGCGGGAATGGAAGAGACCCAGTACTTC	CASNIAGMEETQYF
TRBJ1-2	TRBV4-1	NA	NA	TGCGCCAGCAGCCTTACCGGACAGTCCCACTATGGCTACACCTTC	CASSLTGQSHYGYTF
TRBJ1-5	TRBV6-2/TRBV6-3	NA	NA	TGTGCCAGCAGTTACGGGCCCGGTCAGCCCCAGCATTTT	CASSYGPGQPQHF
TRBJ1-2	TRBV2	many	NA	TGTGCCAGCAGCTGGACAGAGCCCAACTATGGCTACACCTTC	CASSWTEPNYGYTF
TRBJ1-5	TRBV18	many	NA	TGTGCCAGCTCATCCGGGGACGGTCATTATCAGCCCCAGCATTTT	CASSSGDGHYQPQHF
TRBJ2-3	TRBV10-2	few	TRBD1	TGCGCCAGCAGTGACTTTCTCCCCGGGACAGGGGCTGGAGATACGCAGTATTTT	CASSDFLPGTGAGDTQYF
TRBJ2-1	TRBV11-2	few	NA	TGTGCCAGCAGCCTAGCAGGTTCCGGGACCCTCTACAATGAGCAGTTCTTC	CASSLAGSGTLYNEQFF
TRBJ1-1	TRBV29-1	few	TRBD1	TGCAGCGTTGAAACGACAGGGATGGACACTGAAGCTTTCTTT	CSVETTGMDTEAFF
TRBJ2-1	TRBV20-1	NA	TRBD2	TGCAGTGCTAGAGGAAACGGGCGGGGGGGTTTGAATGAGCAGTTCTTC	CSARGNGRGGLNEQFF
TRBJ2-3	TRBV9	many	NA	TGTGCCAGCAGCGTAGGTGGATCTCCTAGCACAGATACGCAGTATTTT	CASSVGGSPSTDTQYF
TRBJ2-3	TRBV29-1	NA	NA	TGCAGCGTTGAAGATGGGGCGGGGCCGGAGGCAGATACGCAGTATTTT	CSVEDGAGPEADTQYF
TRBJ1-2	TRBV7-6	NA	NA	TGTGCCAGCAGCGGGCCCCCAAGAGGCCCGTCTAACTATGGCTACACCTTC	CASSGPPRGPSNYGYTF
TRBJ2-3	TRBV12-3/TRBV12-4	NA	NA	TGTGCCAGCAGAGGAGTAGATACGCAGTATTTT	CASRGVDTQYF
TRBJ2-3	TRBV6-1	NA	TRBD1	TGTGCCAGCAGCCCTGGACAGGGGGCGCGACAAGATACGCAGTATTTT	CASSPGQGARQDTQYF